This T cell receptor (beta chain) was sequenced during a study of CD8 T cells in Susac syndrome. Study-wide results and limits: The authors acknowledged that the study's TCR sequencing and HLA analysis involved relatively few individuals.

Comments on this clonotype: The antigen is unknown.

Random hexamers served to reverse transcribe about 0.5 to 1 ug RNA. TCRdb reprocessed the immunoSEQ multiplex PCR reads with MiXCR, giving one entry per CDR3 protein. The sample records about 430,000 distinct CDR3 sequences, roughly 85% being singletons. The CDR3 extends over 15 amino acids. CDR1 is MGHRA, CDR2 YSYEKL, per germline. Trimming cost V 0 bases and J 3 bases, with 12 bases left between them. Sequencing was done on a sample of CD8+ T cells from PBMCs. The J gene is TRBJ2-7, the V gene TRBV4-1; perhaps TRBD1 as D (6 bases). The source is a human donor with multiple sclerosis. CDR3 sequence (DNA): TGCGCCAGCAGCCAAGATAAGGACAGAGGCTACGAGCAGTACTTC. As protein: CASSQDKDRGYEQYF.